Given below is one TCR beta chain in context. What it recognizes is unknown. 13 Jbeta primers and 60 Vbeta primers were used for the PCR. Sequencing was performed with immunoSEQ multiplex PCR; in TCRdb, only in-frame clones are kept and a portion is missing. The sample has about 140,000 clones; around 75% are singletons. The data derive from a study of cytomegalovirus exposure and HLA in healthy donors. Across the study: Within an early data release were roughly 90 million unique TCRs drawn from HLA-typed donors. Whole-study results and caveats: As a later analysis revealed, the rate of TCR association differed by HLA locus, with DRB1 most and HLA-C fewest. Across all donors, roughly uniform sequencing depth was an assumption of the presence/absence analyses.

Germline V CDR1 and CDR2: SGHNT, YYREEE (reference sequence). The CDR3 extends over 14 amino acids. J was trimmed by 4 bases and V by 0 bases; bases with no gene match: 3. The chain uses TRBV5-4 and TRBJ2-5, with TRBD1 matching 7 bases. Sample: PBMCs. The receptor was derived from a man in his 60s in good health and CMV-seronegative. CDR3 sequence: CASSLVSGGETQYF. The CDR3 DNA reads TGTGCCAGCAGCTTGGTCTCAGGGGGAGAGACCCAGTACTTC.